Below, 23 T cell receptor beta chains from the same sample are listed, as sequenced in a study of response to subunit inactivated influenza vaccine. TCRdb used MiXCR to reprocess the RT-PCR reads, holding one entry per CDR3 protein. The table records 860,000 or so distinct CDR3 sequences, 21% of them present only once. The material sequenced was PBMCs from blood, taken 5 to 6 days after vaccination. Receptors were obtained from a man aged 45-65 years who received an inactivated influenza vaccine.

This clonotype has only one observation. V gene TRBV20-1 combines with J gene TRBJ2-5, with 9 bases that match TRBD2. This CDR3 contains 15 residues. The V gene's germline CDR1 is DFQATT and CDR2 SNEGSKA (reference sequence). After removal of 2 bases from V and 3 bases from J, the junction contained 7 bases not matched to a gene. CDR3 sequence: CSARMVSGGKETQYF. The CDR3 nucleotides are TGCAGTGCTAGAATGGTTAGCGGGGGTAAAGAGACCCAGTACTTC.

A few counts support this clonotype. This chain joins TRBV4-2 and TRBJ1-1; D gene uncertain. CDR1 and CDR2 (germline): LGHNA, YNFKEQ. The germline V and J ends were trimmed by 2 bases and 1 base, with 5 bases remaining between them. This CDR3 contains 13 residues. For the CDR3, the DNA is TGTGCCAGCAGCCAACGGGAGAACACTGAAGCTTTCTTT. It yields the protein CASSQRENTEAFF.

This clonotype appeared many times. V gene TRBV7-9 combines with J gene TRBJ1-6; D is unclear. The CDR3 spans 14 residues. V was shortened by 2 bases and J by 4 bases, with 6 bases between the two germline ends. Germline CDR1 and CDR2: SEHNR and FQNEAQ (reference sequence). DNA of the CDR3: TGTGCCAGCAGCTTATGGGGATATAATTCACCCCTCCACTTT. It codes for CASSLWGYNSPLHF.

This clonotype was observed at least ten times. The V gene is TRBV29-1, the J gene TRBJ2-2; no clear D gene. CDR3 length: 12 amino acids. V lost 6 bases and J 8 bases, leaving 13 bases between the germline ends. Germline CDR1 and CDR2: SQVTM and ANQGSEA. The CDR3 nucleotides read TGCAGCGTCGCCCGCCCAGCTGGGGAGCTGTTTTTT. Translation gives CSVARPAGELFF.

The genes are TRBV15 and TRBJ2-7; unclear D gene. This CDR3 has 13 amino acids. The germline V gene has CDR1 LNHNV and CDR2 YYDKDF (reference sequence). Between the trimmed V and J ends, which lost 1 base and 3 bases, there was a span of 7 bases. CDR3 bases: TGTGCCACCAGCAGAGCGCAGGACTACGAGCAGTACTTC. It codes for CATSRAQDYEQYF.

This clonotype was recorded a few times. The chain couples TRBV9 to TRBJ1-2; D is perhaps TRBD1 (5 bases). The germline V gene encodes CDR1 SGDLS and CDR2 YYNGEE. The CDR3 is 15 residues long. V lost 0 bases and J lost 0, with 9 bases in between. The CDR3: CASSVEDTSNYGYTF. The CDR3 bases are TGTGCCAGCAGCGTAGAGGACACCTCTAACTATGGCTACACCTTC.

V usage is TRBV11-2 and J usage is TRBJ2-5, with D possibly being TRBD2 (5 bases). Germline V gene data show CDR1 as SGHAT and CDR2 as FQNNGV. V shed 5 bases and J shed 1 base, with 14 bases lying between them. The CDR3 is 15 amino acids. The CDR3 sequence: CASSALPGLQETQYF. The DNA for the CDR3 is TGTGCCAGCAGCGCCCTCCCCGGACTCCAAGAGACCCAGTACTTC. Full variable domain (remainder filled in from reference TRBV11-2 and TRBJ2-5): EAGVAQSPRYKIIEKRQSVAFWCNPISGHATLYWYQQILGQGPKLLIQFQNNGVVDDSQLPKDRFSAERLKGVDSTLKIQPAKLEDSAVYLCASSALPGLQETQYFGPGTRLLVL.

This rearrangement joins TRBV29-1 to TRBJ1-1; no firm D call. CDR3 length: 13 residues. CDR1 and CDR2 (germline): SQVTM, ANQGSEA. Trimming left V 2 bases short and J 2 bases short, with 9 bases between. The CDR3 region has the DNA TGCAGCGTTGAAAGGGTCCTAAACACTGAAGCTTTCTTT. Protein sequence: CSVERVLNTEAFF.

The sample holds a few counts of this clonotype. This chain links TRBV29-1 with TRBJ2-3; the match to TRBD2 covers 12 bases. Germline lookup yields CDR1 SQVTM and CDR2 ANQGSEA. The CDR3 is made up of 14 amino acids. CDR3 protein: CRATQGLAGDTQYF. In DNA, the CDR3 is TGCAGAGCAACCCAGGGACTAGCGGGAGATACGCAGTATTTT.

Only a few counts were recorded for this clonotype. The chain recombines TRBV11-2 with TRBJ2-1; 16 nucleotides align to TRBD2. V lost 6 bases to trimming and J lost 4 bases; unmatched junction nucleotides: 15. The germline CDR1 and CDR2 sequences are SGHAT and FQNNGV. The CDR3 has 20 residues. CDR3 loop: CASRRAGTSGGAYTYNEQFF. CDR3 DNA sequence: TGTGCCAGCAGACGAGCCGGGACTAGCGGGGGGGCCTATACTTACAATGAGCAGTTCTTC.

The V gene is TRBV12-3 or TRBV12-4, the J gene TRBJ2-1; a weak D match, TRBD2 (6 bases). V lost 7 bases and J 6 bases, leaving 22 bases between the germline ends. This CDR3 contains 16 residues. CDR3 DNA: TGTGCCAGCACCCCCACCGGGGGAAAGATTTTCAATGAGCAGTTCTTC. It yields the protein CASTPTGGKIFNEQFF.

The CDR3 DNA is TGTGCCAGCAGCACTGCAGGGCGGCCAGAGACCCAGTACTTC. Amino acids: CASSTAGRPETQYF. This chain joins TRBV12-3 or TRBV12-4 and TRBJ2-5; tentative D call: TRBD1 (5 bases). Deletions cut 6 bases from V and 4 bases from J, with 15 bases between. This CDR3 has 14 amino acids.

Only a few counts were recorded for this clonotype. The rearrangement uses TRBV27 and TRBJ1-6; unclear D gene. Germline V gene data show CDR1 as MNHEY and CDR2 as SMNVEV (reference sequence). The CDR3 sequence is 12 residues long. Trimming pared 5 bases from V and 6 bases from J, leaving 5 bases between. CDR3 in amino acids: CASSQPNSPLHF. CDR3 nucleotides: TGTGCCAGCAGTCAACCTAATTCACCCCTCCACTTT.

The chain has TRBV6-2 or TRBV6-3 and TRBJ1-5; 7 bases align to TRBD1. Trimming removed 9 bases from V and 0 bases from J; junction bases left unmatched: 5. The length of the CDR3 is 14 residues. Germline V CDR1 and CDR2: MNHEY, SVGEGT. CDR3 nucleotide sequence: TGTGCCAGTACAGGGGTTTATAGCAATCAGCCCCAGCATTTT. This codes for CASTGVYSNQPQHF.

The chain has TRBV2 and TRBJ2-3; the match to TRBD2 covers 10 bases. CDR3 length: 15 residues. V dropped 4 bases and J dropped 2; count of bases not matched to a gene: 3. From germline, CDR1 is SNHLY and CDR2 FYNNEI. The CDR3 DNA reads TGTGCCAGCAGTGTAGCGGGGGGAAACACAGATACGCAGTATTTT. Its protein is CASSVAGGNTDTQYF.

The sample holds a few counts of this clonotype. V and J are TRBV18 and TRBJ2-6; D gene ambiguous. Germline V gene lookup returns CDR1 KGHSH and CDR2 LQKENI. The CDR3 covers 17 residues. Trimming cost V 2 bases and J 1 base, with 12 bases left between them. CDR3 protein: CASSPWADRSGANVLTF. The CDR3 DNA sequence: TGTGCCAGCTCACCATGGGCGGATCGATCTGGGGCCAACGTCCTGACTTTC.

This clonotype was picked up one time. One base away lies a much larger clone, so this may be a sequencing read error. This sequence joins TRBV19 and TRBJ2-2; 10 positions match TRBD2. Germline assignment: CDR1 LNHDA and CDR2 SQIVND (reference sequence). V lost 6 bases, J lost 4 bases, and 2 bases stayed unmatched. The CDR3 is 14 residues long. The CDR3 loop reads CASRGLACTGELFF. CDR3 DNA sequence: TGTGCCAGTAGGGGACTAGCGTGCACCGGGGAGCTGTTTTTT.

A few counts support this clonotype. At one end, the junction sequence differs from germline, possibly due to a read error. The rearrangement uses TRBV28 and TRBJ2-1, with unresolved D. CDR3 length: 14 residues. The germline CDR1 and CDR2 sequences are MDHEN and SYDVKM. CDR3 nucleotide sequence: TGTGCCAGCAGTTTATTTAACCCCCCAAGTCAGGCGGTCTTC. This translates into CASSLFNPPSQAVF.

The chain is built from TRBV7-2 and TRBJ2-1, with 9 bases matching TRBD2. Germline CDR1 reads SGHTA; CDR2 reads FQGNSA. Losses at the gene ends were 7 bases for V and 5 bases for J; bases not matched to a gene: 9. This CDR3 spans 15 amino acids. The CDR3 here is CASNIAGVRNNEQFF. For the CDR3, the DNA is TGTGCCAGCAATATAGCGGGAGTGAGGAACAATGAGCAGTTCTTC.

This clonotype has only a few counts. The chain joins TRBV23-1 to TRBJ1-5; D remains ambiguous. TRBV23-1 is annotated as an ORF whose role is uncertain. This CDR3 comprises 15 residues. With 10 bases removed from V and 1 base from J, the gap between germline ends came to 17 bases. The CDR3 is CATPTAPDSNQPQHF. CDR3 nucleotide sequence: TGCGCCACTCCGACGGCACCCGACAGCAATCAGCCCCAGCATTTT.

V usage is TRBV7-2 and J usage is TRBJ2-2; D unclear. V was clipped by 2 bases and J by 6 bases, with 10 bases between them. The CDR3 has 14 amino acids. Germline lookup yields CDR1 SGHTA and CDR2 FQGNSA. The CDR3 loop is CASSLSSVAGELFF. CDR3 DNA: TGTGCCAGCAGCTTATCTAGTGTGGCCGGGGAGCTGTTTTTT.

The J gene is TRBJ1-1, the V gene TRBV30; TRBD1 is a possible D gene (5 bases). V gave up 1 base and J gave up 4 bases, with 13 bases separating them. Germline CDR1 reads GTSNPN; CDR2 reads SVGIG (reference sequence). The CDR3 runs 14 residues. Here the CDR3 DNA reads TGTGCCTGGAGTGCGGGACTCGGCTCCACTGAAGCTTTCTTT. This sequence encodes CAWSAGLGSTEAFF. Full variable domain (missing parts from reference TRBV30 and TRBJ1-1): SQTIHQWPATLVQPVGSPLSLECTVEGTSNPNLYWYRQAAGRGLQLLFYSVGIGQISSEVPQNLSASRPQDRQFILSSKKLLLSDSGFYLCAWSAGLGSTEAFFGQGTRLTVV.

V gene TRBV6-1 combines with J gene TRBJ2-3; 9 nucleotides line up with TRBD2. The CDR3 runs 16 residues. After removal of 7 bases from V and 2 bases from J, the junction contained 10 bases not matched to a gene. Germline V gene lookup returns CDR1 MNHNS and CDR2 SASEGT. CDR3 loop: CASTRTGGGATDTQYF. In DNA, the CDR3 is TGTGCCAGCACCCGTACCGGCGGGGGGGCCACAGATACGCAGTATTTT.